This T cell receptor beta chain comes out of a study of low-dose radiotherapy and immunotherapy resistance in tumors. V was pared by 4 bases and J by 2 bases, with 11 bases between. The germline V gene encodes CDR1 SGHRS and CDR2 YFSETQ. The CDR3 loop spans 14 amino acids. TRAV- and TRBV-specific primers primed first-strand cDNA, covering alpha and beta chains. The authors amplified TCRs for about 20 PCR cycles with a constant-region primer and a V-primer adapter. Using its own MiXCR run on the reads, TCRdb lists one record per CDR3 protein. The profile shows under 15,000 distinct CDR3 sequences, around three fifths of them singletons.

The V and J genes are TRBV5-1 and TRBJ2-3; D is perhaps TRBD2 (6 bases). The sequence derives from a human donor with advanced metastatic prostate, ovarian, gallbladder or colorectal cancer (not recorded which). This table probably holds off-target reads from a library built for another chain. The CDR3 DNA follows: TGCGCCAGCAGCGGGGGACTTCACACAGATACGCAGTATTTT. Residues: CASSGGLHTDTQYF.